Listed here are 30 T cell receptor beta chains from one sample, sequenced in a study of cytomegalovirus exposure and HLA in healthy donors (dated by TCRdb to 2015 to 2018). Library preparation employed the immunoSEQ multiplex PCR assay. For the multiplex PCR, a mixture combining 60 forward primers for TCR Vbeta segments and 13 reverse primers for TCR Jbeta segments was used. TCRdb carries this immuneACCESS record with in-frame sequences only. Its versions omit some clonotypes, under half of them owing to an unresolved V gene in the studies checked, with the rest unexplained. This sample's clone table shows more than 40,000 clones. About 2.5% of the sample is held by the ten biggest clonotypes. The sequenced sample was PBMCs. Receptor source: a female donor in good health and CMV-seronegative.

The gene calls are TRBV30 and TRBJ2-2; the D is unclear. Per the germline V gene, CDR1 is GTSNPN and CDR2 is SVGIG (reference sequence). The CDR3 extends over 15 amino acids. V was pared by 1 base and J by 6 bases, with 15 bases between. The CDR3 sequence: CAWSGFGSEAGELFF. CDR3 sequence (DNA): TGTGCCTGGAGTGGCTTTGGGTCCGAGGCCGGGGAGCTGTTTTTT.

The chain carries TRBV4-2 and TRBJ1-3, with D unresolved. V lost 0 bases and J 4 bases, leaving 10 bases between the germline ends. Germline V gene sequence: CDR1 LGHNA, CDR2 YNFKEQ. The CDR3 contains 15 residues. DNA for the CDR3: TGTGCCAGCAGCCAAGATCGGAGAGACGGAAACACCATATATTTT. As protein: CASSQDRRDGNTIYF.

The chain recombines TRBV10-3 with TRBJ1-1; D not certain. V was cut by 4 bases and J by 0 bases, with 9 bases left in between. Germline CDR1 is ENHRY and CDR2 is SYGVKD. CDR3 length: 14 residues. This chain's CDR3 is CAISGYSMNTEAFF. The CDR3 coding sequence is TGTGCCATCAGTGGGTACAGCATGAACACTGAAGCTTTCTTT.

V usage is TRBV6-5 and J usage is TRBJ2-1, with 9 bases fitting TRBD2. Unmatched junction bases numbered 6, after V lost 3 bases and J lost 6 bases. The CDR3 is 15 amino acids. CDR1 and CDR2 (germline): MNHEY, SVGAGI. The CDR3 protein is CASSYPAGGINEQFF. The DNA for the CDR3 is TGTGCCAGCAGTTATCCAGCGGGGGGAATCAATGAGCAGTTCTTC.

The genes are TRBV5-6 and TRBJ1-1; TRBD1 matches 11 bases. J lost 4 bases, V lost 4 bases, and 6 bases had no gene match. The germline gives CDR1 SGHDT, CDR2 YYEEEE. The CDR3 spans 15 residues. The CDR3 DNA sequence: TGTGCCAGCAGCCCGGACAGGGGGCTTGGCACTGAAGCTTTCTTT. Its protein product is CASSPDRGLGTEAFF. The variable domain in full, with the rest retrieved from reference TRBV5-6 and TRBJ1-1, is DAGVTQSPTHLIKTRGQQVTLRCSPKSGHDTVSWYQQALGQGPQFIFQYYEEEERQRGNFPDRFSGHQFPNYSSELNVNALLLGDSALYLCASSPDRGLGTEAFFGQGTRLTVV.

V is TRBV7-2 and J is TRBJ1-6; D uncertain. CDR3 length: 15 amino acids. V was clipped by 3 bases and J by 0 bases, with 6 bases between them. The germline CDR1 and CDR2 sequences are SGHTA and FQGNSA. The CDR3 region is CASSFGSSYNSPLHF. The CDR3 DNA follows: TGTGCCAGCAGCTTCGGGAGCTCCTATAATTCACCCCTCCACTTT.

V usage is TRBV30 and J usage is TRBJ1-1; 7 bases line up with TRBD1. CDR3 length: 14 residues. Germline V gives CDR1 GTSNPN, CDR2 SVGIG (reference sequence). With V trimmed by 2 bases and J by 4 bases, 7 bases remained unmatched. The CDR3 here is CAWSFTGQLTEAFF. CDR3 DNA sequence: TGTGCCTGGAGTTTTACGGGACAGCTCACTGAAGCTTTCTTT.

The chain employs TRBV6-5 and TRBJ1-6; D not resolved. The V end was cut by 2 bases, the J end by 11 bases, with 10 bases between. CDR3 length: 13 amino acids. Germline V gene data show CDR1 as MNHEY and CDR2 as SVGAGI. CDR3 in amino acids: CASSYKGSAPLHF. CDR3 coding DNA: TGTGCCAGCAGTTACAAGGGTAGCGCACCCCTCCACTTT.

The V and J genes are TRBV5-4 and TRBJ1-6; D is uncertain. CDR3 length: 15 amino acids. Trimming took off 7 bases at V and 0 bases at J, with 11 bases between the two ends. CDR1 is SGHNT and CDR2 is YYREEE in the germline V gene (reference sequence). The CDR3 here is CASQTRDSYNSPLHF. As DNA, the CDR3 is TGTGCCAGCCAAACGAGGGACTCCTATAATTCACCCCTCCACTTT.

The chain recombines TRBV7-9 with TRBJ2-7, with 10 bases matching TRBD2. CDR1 and CDR2 (germline): SEHNR, FQNEAQ (reference sequence). The V and J ends lost 5 bases and 2 bases, in that order; junction bases with no gene match: 3. The CDR3 has 14 amino acids. The CDR3 spells CASSLTSGTYEQYF. CDR3 nucleotide sequence: TGTGCCAGCAGCCTAACTAGCGGGACCTACGAGCAGTACTTC.

This chain uses TRBV29-1 with TRBJ1-1; D gene ambiguous. The germline V gene has CDR1 SQVTM and CDR2 ANQGSEA. Trimming shortened V by 5 bases and J by 4 bases, and 8 bases separated the two germline ends. The CDR3 totals 11 residues. The CDR3 bases are TGCAGCGTTATCCTAAGCACTGAAGCTTTCTTT. This gives the protein CSVILSTEAFF.

The gene calls are TRBV6-5 and TRBJ1-2; tentatively, D is TRBD1 (6 bases). CDR1 is MNHEY, CDR2 SVGAGI, per germline. This CDR3 comprises 15 residues. V lost 9 bases, J lost 5 bases, and 22 bases lay in between. The CDR3 protein is CASTGFRASPYGYTF. CDR3 nucleotide sequence: TGTGCCAGTACAGGGTTTCGGGCCTCGCCGTATGGCTACACCTTC.

This clone is called medium-sized based on its frequency. This chain connects TRBV6-4 to TRBJ2-3; 9 nucleotides agree with TRBD2. Losses at the gene ends were 2 bases for V and 1 base for J; bases not matched to a gene: 4. CDR1 is MRHNA and CDR2 is SNTAGT in the germline V gene. The CDR3 length is 16 residues. The CDR3 loop reads CASSDRSGGGTDTQYF. Here the CDR3 DNA reads TGTGCCAGCAGTGACCGTAGCGGGGGAGGCACAGATACGCAGTATTTT.

CDR3 loop: CASSSPGQSSYEQYF. CDR3 coding DNA: TGTGCCAGCAGCTCCCCGGGACAGAGCTCCTACGAGCAGTACTTC. V is TRBV11-2 and J is TRBJ2-7; 7 nucleotides agree with TRBD1. V shed 4 bases, J shed 0 bases, and the junction held 6 bases outside the gene matches. Germline V gene data show CDR1 as SGHAT and CDR2 as FQNNGV. CDR3 size: 15 residues.

The chain links TRBV4-1 to TRBJ2-3; 13 bases are a match to TRBD2. The V gene end was trimmed by 1 base and the J gene end by 3 bases; junction bases not matched to a gene: 4. CDR1 MGHRA and CDR2 YSYEKL come from the germline V gene. This CDR3 has 17 amino acids. The chain's CDR3 is CASSQAGTSGMTDTQYF. In DNA, the CDR3 is TGCGCCAGCAGCCAAGCAGGGACTAGCGGGATGACAGATACGCAGTATTTT.

The CDR3 sequence: CASSTRVSKLFF. Here the CDR3 DNA reads TGTGCCAGTAGCACCCGGGTGTCAAAACTGTTTTTT. V and J are TRBV19 and TRBJ1-4; D uncertain. Germline-derived CDR1 and CDR2 are LNHDA and SQIVND (reference sequence). CDR3 length: 12 residues. V gave up 6 bases and J gave up 10 bases, with 12 bases separating them.

The V gene is TRBV18, the J gene TRBJ2-7, with a tentative D call TRBD1 (5 bases). Germline CDR1 KGHSH, CDR2 LQKENI. The CDR3 runs 12 residues. V lost 0 bases, J lost 5 bases, and 5 bases lay in between. CDR3 bases: TGTGCCAGCTCACCACCAGGGGACGAGCAGTACTTC. Residues: CASSPPGDEQYF. The variable domain in full, completed from reference TRBV18 and TRBJ2-7, reads NAGVMQNPRHLVRRRGQEARLRCSPMKGHSHVYWYRQLPEEGLKFMVYLQKENIIDESGMPKERFSAEFPKEGPSILRIQQVVRGDSAAYFCASSPPGDEQYFGPGTRLTVT.

The rearrangement joins TRBV29-1 to TRBJ2-7; D is undetermined. The CDR3 loop spans 11 amino acids. Trimming removed 6 bases at V and 9 bases at J, with 15 bases between. Germline V gene sequence: CDR1 SQVTM, CDR2 ANQGSEA. The CDR3 DNA sequence: TGCAGCGTGAGAGGCGCAGCCGGGCAGTACTTC. This gives the protein CSVRGAAGQYF.

The chain couples TRBV11-3 to TRBJ1-2; tentative D call: TRBD1 (6 bases). The CDR3 spans 14 residues. Deletions cut 4 bases from V and 8 bases from J, with 17 bases between. Germline V lookup: CDR1 SGHNT, CDR2 YENEEA. CDR3 loop: CASSSPGTSGGYTF. CDR3 in DNA: TGTGCCAGCAGCTCCCCAGGGACAAGTGGCGGCTACACCTTC.

The chain has TRBV5-1 and TRBJ2-7; D is perhaps TRBD1 (5 bases). Trimming removed 0 bases at V and 7 bases at J, with 14 bases between. This CDR3 has 14 residues. Germline V gene lookup returns CDR1 SGHRS and CDR2 YFSETQ. The CDR3 nucleotides are TGCGCCAGCAGCTTGGACAGGCTGGGTTTAGAGCAGTACTTC. It yields the protein CASSLDRLGLEQYF.

The chain is built from TRBV2 and TRBJ1-1, with D tentatively TRBD1 (6 bases). Germline V gene lookup returns CDR1 SNHLY and CDR2 FYNNEI. Trimming shortened V by 3 bases and J by 4 bases, and 15 bases separated the two germline ends. The CDR3 runs to 15 residues. The DNA of the CDR3 is TGTGCCAGCAGTGAGCAGGGGCCCCGTAGCACTGAAGCTTTCTTT. Amino acids: CASSEQGPRSTEAFF.

This sequence joins TRBV6-5 and TRBJ2-7; weak D call: TRBD1 (5 bases). Germline CDR1 reads MNHEY; CDR2 reads SVGAGI. There are 13 residues in the CDR3. V lost 6 bases, J lost 3 bases, and 12 bases lay in between. The CDR3 region has the DNA TGTGCCAGCAGCCCAGGACAAATCTACGAGCAGTACTTC. This encodes CASSPGQIYEQYF.

The chain couples TRBV9 to TRBJ2-1; D may be TRBD1 (5 bases). The CDR3 is 14 amino acids. Per germline, CDR1 SGDLS and CDR2 YYNGEE. V lost 2 bases and J lost 3, with 9 bases in between. CDR3 sequence reads: CASSVQGDYNEQFF. The CDR3 region has the DNA TGTGCCAGCAGCGTGCAGGGTGACTACAATGAGCAGTTCTTC.

V gene TRBV29-1 combines with J gene TRBJ1-2; no reliable D call. V shed 8 bases and J shed 2 bases, with 15 bases lying between them. This CDR3 has 13 residues. Germline lookup yields CDR1 SQVTM and CDR2 ANQGSEA. In nucleotides, the CDR3 is TGCAGCACCATGGTTGGCGGAAACTATGGCTACACCTTC. Amino acids: CSTMVGGNYGYTF.

This chain joins TRBV11-3 and TRBJ2-3; 8 bases line up with TRBD2. This CDR3 has 16 amino acids. The trim removed 3 bases at V and 1 base at J, leaving 6 bases unmatched. Germline V gene data show CDR1 as SGHNT and CDR2 as YENEEA. The chain's CDR3 is CASSLVAGLGTDTQYF. The CDR3 nucleotides read TGTGCCAGCAGCTTGGTAGCGGGGTTGGGCACAGATACGCAGTATTTT.

This chain uses TRBV29-1 with TRBJ2-3; D is perhaps TRBD1 (6 bases). The V and J ends lost 6 bases and 3 bases respectively, with 13 bases between them. The CDR3 has 13 amino acids. Germline CDR1 and CDR2: SQVTM and ANQGSEA. The CDR3 sequence is CSVQGRVTDTQYF. For the CDR3, the DNA is TGCAGCGTCCAGGGGCGCGTGACAGATACGCAGTATTTT.

The CDR3 bases are TGCGCCAGCAGCTTTGAGGGCGGCGATCAGCCCCAGCATTTT. It yields the protein CASSFEGGDQPQHF. This chain uses TRBV5-1 with TRBJ1-5, with no clear D. From germline, CDR1 is SGHRS and CDR2 YFSETQ. The CDR3 covers 14 residues. With 2 bases removed from V and 5 bases from J, the gap between germline ends came to 11 bases.

J is TRBJ2-3 and V is TRBV4-3, with 11 bases fitting TRBD2. The germline gives CDR1 LGHNA, CDR2 YSLEER. This CDR3 is 17 amino acids long. The V segment lost 3 bases and the J segment 6 bases; nucleotides outside the gene matches: 11. This chain's CDR3 is CASSQSLAGVGLDTQYF. The CDR3, as DNA: TGCGCCAGCAGCCAGTCACTAGCGGGGGTAGGTCTCGATACGCAGTATTTT.

This chain links TRBV9 with TRBJ2-1; 11 bases match TRBD1. The CDR3 runs to 18 residues. Germline CDR1 reads SGDLS; CDR2 reads YYNGEE. The V segment lost 1 base and the J segment 6 bases; nucleotides outside the gene matches: 12. CDR3 DNA: TGTGCCAGCAGCGTAACAACCCACCCGGGACAGGGGGGCAATGAGCAGTTCTTC. Its protein product is CASSVTTHPGQGGNEQFF.

The rearrangement links TRBV30 to TRBJ1-3; unclear D gene. Germline loops: CDR1 GTSNPN, CDR2 SVGIG (reference sequence). The V gene lost 0 bases and the J gene lost 3 bases, with 6 bases spanning the gap. The CDR3 runs 13 residues. CDR3 bases: TGTGCCTGGAGTGTAGTCAGTGGAAACACCATATATTTT. It specifies CAWSVVSGNTIYF.